This TCR beta chain derives from a study of blood T cell repertoires in COVID-19. About the research overall: COVID-19 samples, acute and convalescent, were from the United States, Italy and Spain. PBMCs, B-cell-depleted T cells, or T cells provided the cDNA or gDNA that made up the material.

In the original processing: The authors estimated nucleated cell counts from reference gene primer amplification. Sequenced by immunoSEQ multiplex PCR; TCRdb stores in-frame clones only, minus some. For V, J and clone size, that table is used; D and trimming come from the DNA. The sample holds 200,000 to 250,000 clones, around 84% seen once. CDR1 and CDR2 from the germline V gene are SGHRS and YFSETQ. The CDR3 loop spans 16 amino acids. V shed 2 bases and J 1 base; nucleotides not matched to a gene: 5. The TCR sequence derives from a woman aged 55-75 years who had recovered from COVID-19. The rearrangement uses TRBV5-1 and TRBJ2-3, with 9 bases that match TRBD1. The material sequenced was peripheral blood. CDR3 sequence (DNA): TGCGCCAGCAGCTTCTTGACAGGGGGACGCACAGATACGCAGTATTTT. This translates into CASSFLTGGRTDTQYF.